This T cell receptor (beta chain) was sequenced during a study of T-cell memory formation after mild COVID-19. Notes on the study in general: Clones that contracted from day 15 to 85 were balanced CD4/CD8, while later expanders leaned CD4+.

With regard to this clonotype: Its specificity is unknown.

A single record per CDR3 protein comes from TCRdb applying MiXCR to the 5' RACE reads. The repertoire holds 40,000 to 60,000 distinct CDR3 sequences, with roughly 12% as singletons. This receptor was taken from a man between 18 and 29 years old who had mild COVID-19 (a few samples of this study predate the infection). Cell type and time point are not known. Sequencing was carried out using PBMCs or a T cell subset sorted from them (not recorded which).

The DNA of the CDR3 is TGCGCCAGCAGCTTGGGGAGGACAGGGGAAAGTTTGGGACATGAGCAGTTCTTC. Its protein is CASSLGRTGESLGHEQFF. The rearrangement joins TRBV5-1 to TRBJ2-1, with 9 positions matching TRBD1. Germline V lookup: CDR1 SGHRS, CDR2 YFSETQ. The CDR3 is 18 amino acids. V shed 0 bases and J 8 bases; nucleotides not matched to a gene: 15. The full variable domain, in which reference TRBV5-1 and TRBJ2-1 provide the parts outside the CDR3, is KAGVTQTPRYLIKTRGQQVTLSCSPISGHRSVSWYQQTPGQGLQFLFEYFSETQRNKGNFPGRFSGRQFSNSRSEMNVSTLELGDSALYLCASSLGRTGESLGHEQFFGPGTRLTVL.